One and the same sample provided the 5 T cell receptor beta chains below, sequenced in a study of chemoradiotherapy in HPV16-positive cancers. The method was immunoSEQ multiplex PCR; TCRdb's version includes in-frame clones alone and lacks a portion of them. This sample has 12,000 to 15,000 clones, with just over 90% found just once. The starting material was blood, obtained from a patient who underwent chemoradiotherapy. These receptors were obtained from a human donor with HPV-associated anogenital cancer.

The sample holds a few counts of this clone. V is TRBV7-9 and J is TRBJ2-6; no clear D gene. The V and J ends lost 3 bases and 0 bases respectively, with 9 bases between them. Germline V lookup: CDR1 SEHNR, CDR2 FQNEAQ (reference sequence). The CDR3 runs 16 residues. The CDR3 DNA follows: TGTGCCAGCAGCTTTGGGCGGCCCTCTGGGGCCAACGTCCTGACTTTC. This translates into CASSFGRPSGANVLTF.

The V call is TRBV18, the J call TRBJ2-7, with a weak D call TRBD1 (5 bases). Germline V gives CDR1 KGHSH, CDR2 LQKENI. This CDR3 has 15 amino acids. Between the trimmed V and J ends, which lost 0 bases and 7 bases, there was a span of 16 bases. The CDR3 bases are TGTGCCAGCTCACCACCGCCGGTAGCAGGGATGGAGCAGTACTTC. It translates to CASSPPPVAGMEQYF.

This chain connects TRBV5-1 to TRBJ1-2; perhaps TRBD1 as D (6 bases). The germline V gene encodes CDR1 SGHRS and CDR2 YFSETQ. The CDR3 has 13 residues. V was shortened by 6 bases and J by 8 bases, with 17 bases between the two germline ends. This CDR3 reads CASNTPGAKGYTF. DNA for the CDR3: TGCGCCAGCAATACCCCGGGGGCGAAAGGCTACACCTTC. The complete variable domain, with remaining parts taken from reference TRBV5-1 and TRBJ1-2, reads KAGVTQTPRYLIKTRGQQVTLSCSPISGHRSVSWYQQTPGQGLQFLFEYFSETQRNKGNFPGRFSGRQFSNSRSEMNVSTLELGDSALYLCASNTPGAKGYTFGSGTRLTVV.

A single count supports this clone. The rearrangement links TRBV7-9 to TRBJ1-2; TRBD1 aligns across 9 bases. The CDR3 is made up of 15 amino acids. Per germline, CDR1 SEHNR and CDR2 FQNEAQ (reference sequence). The junction had 5 bases not matched to a gene; V was cut back by 5 bases and J by 1 base. The CDR3 here is CASSEWTGDNYGYTF. The CDR3 DNA reads as TGTGCCAGCAGCGAGTGGACAGGGGATAACTATGGCTACACCTTC.

As DNA, the CDR3 is TGTGCCAGTAGAGAACGGACAGGGAACACTGAAGCTTTCTTT. Its protein product is CASRERTGNTEAFF. The chain uses TRBV19 and TRBJ1-1; 7 bases match TRBD1. Per germline, CDR1 LNHDA and CDR2 SQIVND (reference sequence). J gave up 1 base and V 6 bases, and 5 bases lay outside the gene matches. This CDR3 region has 14 residues.